This paragraph reports one T cell receptor beta chain. Antigen specificity is unknown. This entry belongs to a study of Ad26.COV2.S vaccination and SARS-CoV-2 variants. As for the study in general: Donor joined the COV1001 Ad26.COV2.S trial arm.

Described treatment: over 15 received Ad26.COV2.S at low or high dose, single or two shots; 5 received placebo; per-sample allocation not given. Collection of the samples took place on day 63 after the first injection of vaccine or placebo. Study observations and caveats: Spike-specific TCR breadth was greater after Ad26.COV2.S than placebo. Vaccine and placebo recipients had comparable breadth of non-spike TCRs. Possibly, TCR breadth and depth analyses underestimated total T cell responses.

The protocol was immunoSEQ multiplex PCR, while the TCRdb copy is restricted to in-frame clones and leaves out a portion. The data hold 320,000 or so clones, with almost 90% observed a single time. V lost 1 base and J lost 2, with 12 bases in between. Germline loops: CDR1 SGHDT, CDR2 YYEEEE. The CDR3 has 15 residues. This clonotype was obtained from a person aged 18 to 65 who received the Ad26.COV2.S COVID-19 vaccine or a placebo. The chain has TRBV5-6 and TRBJ1-1; D uncertain. The sequences come from peripheral blood, collected in a trial of Ad26.COV2.S vaccine versus placebo. As DNA, the CDR3 is TGTGCCAGCAGCTTGTTGATCGACCTAAACACTGAAGCTTTCTTT. Encoded protein: CASSLLIDLNTEAFF.